This T cell receptor (beta chain) was retrieved from a study of T cell repertoires in cytomegalovirus infection (dated by TCRdb to about 2019). General notes on the study: The peptide stimulations were aimed at well-studied HLA-B-restricted epitopes as well as recently identified HLA-C-restricted CMV epitopes, whose presentation resists viral immunomodulation. Donor HLA type was relevant to the analysis, as public TCR beta signatures indicated carriage of CMV infection together with the matching HLA type.

Reading the label with the study, this specimen's treatment or condition is: in vitro stimulation with specific CMV peptide epitopes to enrich CMV-specific T cells. The paper as a whole reports these results and caveats: The ex vivo response was dominated by HLA-C-restricted CMV-specific TCR beta clonotypes, which also provided the single most frequent clonotype in two of eight donors. Carriers of CMV infection plus the relevant HLA type were discriminated by the cumulative frequency of public TCR beta family members in the study cohort and in an independent roughly 350-donor cohort.

TCRdb names Illumina HiSeq 1500 as the instrument used. TCRdb trimmed the raw reads at Q25, called clones with MiXCR and kept productive beta chains. Under each unique CDR3 protein, matching rows form one entry showing the most common genes and DNA. Counted in this sample were tens of thousands of distinct CDR3 sequences; roughly 20% of them appeared once. The ten biggest clones cover around 90% of the sample. Sequences SGHTA (CDR1) and FQGTGA (CDR2) are obtained from the germline V gene. V and J are truncated by 4 bases and 7 bases respectively, leaving an intervening sequence of 19 bases. The CDR3 has 15 amino acids, counting the end cysteine and phenylalanine. The only DNA kept is the CDR3, 45 bases in frame from the first base. With regard to this clonotype: Its antigen is not yet known. Base qualities are missing; no much larger clone stands one base away.

The rearranged chain carries TRBV7-3 and TRBJ1-2; perhaps TRBD1 is the D gene, with 6 bases matching. Sequenced material: CD8+ T cells from cultured PBMCs, taken from culture after CMV antigen stimulation. This TCR was recovered from a human donor in good health (CMV status not recorded). Some clones in this sample may be carry-over from other donors' samples. This receptor has the CDR3 CASSSTTGQQTGYTF. The DNA is as follows: TGTGCCAGCAGCTCAACGACAGGTCAACAGACTGGCTACACCTTC.